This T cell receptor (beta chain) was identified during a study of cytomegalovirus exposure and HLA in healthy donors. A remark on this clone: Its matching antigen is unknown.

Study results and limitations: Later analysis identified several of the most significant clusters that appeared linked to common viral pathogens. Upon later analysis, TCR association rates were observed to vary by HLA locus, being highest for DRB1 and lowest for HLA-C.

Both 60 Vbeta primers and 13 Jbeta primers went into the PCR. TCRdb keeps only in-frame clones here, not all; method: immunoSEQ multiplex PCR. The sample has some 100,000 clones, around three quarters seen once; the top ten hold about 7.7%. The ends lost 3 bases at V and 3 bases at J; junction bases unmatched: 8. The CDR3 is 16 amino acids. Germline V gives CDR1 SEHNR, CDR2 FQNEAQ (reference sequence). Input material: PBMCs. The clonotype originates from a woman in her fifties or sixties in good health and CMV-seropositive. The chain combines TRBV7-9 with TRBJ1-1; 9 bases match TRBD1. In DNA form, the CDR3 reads TGTGCCAGCAGCTTCGGACAGGGGCTTGGGGACACTGAAGCTTTCTTT. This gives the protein CASSFGQGLGDTEAFF.